The subject of this entry is one T cell receptor (beta chain). Its target is unknown. Trimming removed 2 bases from V and 6 bases from J, with 8 bases in between. CDR1 and CDR2 from the germline V gene are GTSNPN and SVGIG (reference sequence). The CDR3 extends over 11 amino acids. Sequencing was performed with immunoSEQ multiplex PCR; in TCRdb, only in-frame clones are kept and a portion is missing. There are under 35,000 clones in the sample; more than 75% occur only once, and roughly 2% lies in the top ten. This entry is derived from a study of STAT5B mutations in CD4+ large granular lymphocyte leukemia. Study observations and caveats: TRBV06-family usage was enriched in top patient clones (8/27) versus controls (2/35).

Sequenced sample: CD4+ T cells from blood buffy coats. The rearrangement links TRBV30 to TRBJ2-7; D not resolved. The TCR originated in a human donor in good health. The CDR3 region has the DNA TGTGCCTGGAGTTCTCCCGGCGAGCAGTACTTC. It is translated as CAWSSPGEQYF.